Each of the 10 T cell receptor beta chains below was sequenced from the same sample in a study of CD8 T cells in Susac syndrome. The RNA, about 0.5 to 1 ug, was put through reverse transcription using random hexamers. TCRdb reanalysed the immunoSEQ multiplex PCR reads using MiXCR and keeps one entry per CDR3 protein. The sample holds about 290,000 distinct CDR3 sequences, 70% to 90% seen once. Sequencing was performed on CD8+ T cells from PBMCs. These receptors were obtained from a human donor with multiple sclerosis.

V and J are TRBV6-5 and TRBJ1-4, with 7 bases aligning to TRBD1. CDR1 is MNHEY and CDR2 is SVGAGI in the germline V gene. This CDR3 comprises 15 residues. The ends lost 0 bases at V and 7 bases at J; junction bases unmatched: 5. CDR3 sequence (DNA): TGTGCCAGCAGTTACTCCGTGACAGGGAGTGAAAAACTGTTTTTT. As protein: CASSYSVTGSEKLFF.

CDR3 sequence reads: CASRLAGELFF. In DNA, the CDR3 is TGTGCCAGCAGATTGGCAGGGGAGCTGTTTTTT. This sequence joins TRBV6-2 or TRBV6-3 and TRBJ2-2; D not resolved. Trimming took off 6 bases at V and 8 bases at J, with 7 bases between the two ends. This CDR3 has 11 residues. CDR1 and CDR2 (germline): MNHEY, SVGEGT.

V usage is TRBV9 and J usage is TRBJ2-2; D gene ambiguous. With 0 bases removed from V and 6 bases from J, the gap between germline ends came to 12 bases. Germline V CDR1 and CDR2: SGDLS, YYNGEE. The CDR3 is made up of 15 amino acids. The CDR3 is CASSVATTLAGELFF. In DNA form, the CDR3 reads TGTGCCAGCAGCGTAGCCACAACGTTGGCCGGGGAGCTGTTTTTT. Looking up the rest from reference TRBV9 and TRBJ2-2 gives the full variable domain: DSGVTQTPKHLITATGQRVTLRCSPRSGDLSVYWYQQSLDQGLQFLIQYYNGEERAKGNILERFSAQQFPDLHSELNLSSLELGDSALYFCASSVATTLAGELFFGEGSRLTVL.

The CDR3 DNA reads as TGTGCCATCTCGAACGGAGGGTGGCTGGGGGAGCAGTACTTC. As protein: CAISNGGWLGEQYF. The chain uses TRBV6-2 or TRBV6-3 and TRBJ2-7; D perhaps matches TRBD2 (6 bases). V was pared by 10 bases and J by 7 bases, with 23 bases between. The germline V gene has CDR1 MNHEY and CDR2 SVGEGT. The CDR3 is 14 amino acids.

V usage is TRBV12-3 or TRBV12-4 and J usage is TRBJ2-7, with TRBD2 matching 10 bases. The CDR3 is 16 residues long. The junction had 15 bases not matched to a gene; V was cut back by 7 bases and J by 6 bases. The CDR3 DNA reads TGTGCCAGCACCGGAAGACTAGCGGGCCCCCCCCTCGAGCAGTACTTC. It encodes CASTGRLAGPPLEQYF.

V gene TRBV2 combines with J gene TRBJ2-4, with a tentative D call TRBD1 (5 bases). This CDR3 has 16 residues. Germline V lookup: CDR1 SNHLY, CDR2 FYNNEI. The V end was cut by 1 base, the J end by 2 bases, with 12 bases between. The CDR3 spells CASSEEVADTKNIQYF. For the CDR3, the DNA is TGTGCCAGCAGTGAAGAAGTGGCGGACACCAAAAACATTCAGTACTTC. The whole variable domain, remainder taken from reference TRBV2 and TRBJ2-4, is EPEVTQTPSHQVTQMGQEVILRCVPISNHLYFYWYRQILGQKVEFLVSFYNNEISEKSEIFDDQFSVERPDGSNFTLKIRSTKLEDSAMYFCASSEEVADTKNIQYFGAGTRLSVL.

This clonotype has only one observation. V usage is TRBV11-2 and J usage is TRBJ1-2, with a weak D call TRBD1 (5 bases). The length of the CDR3 is 14 residues. V was trimmed by 5 bases and J by 3 bases, leaving 13 bases between them. Germline loops: CDR1 SGHAT, CDR2 FQNNGV. CDR3 DNA sequence: TGTGCCAGCAGCGACCACCCAGGGCACTATGGCTACACCTTC. It encodes CASSDHPGHYGYTF.

The V gene is TRBV20-1, the J gene TRBJ2-1; the D is unclear. Germline-derived CDR1 and CDR2 are DFQATT and SNEGSKA (reference sequence). The ends were cut back, 0 bases at V and 7 bases at J, with 16 bases in the middle. The CDR3 covers 15 residues. This CDR3 reads CSARDLTGVVNEQFF. The CDR3 DNA reads as TGCAGTGCTAGAGATCTCACTGGTGTAGTTAATGAGCAGTTCTTC.

This clonotype was detected once. The chain combines TRBV20-1 with TRBJ1-1; perhaps TRBD1 as D (6 bases). The CDR3 consists of 14 residues. Germline values: CDR1 DFQATT, CDR2 SNEGSKA (reference sequence). The CDR3, as DNA: TGCAGACTACGTGGGGGCTTGGTGGGTAGTGAAGCTTTCTTT. Its translation: CRLRGGLVGSEAFF.

This chain joins TRBV7-2 and TRBJ1-1; D perhaps matches TRBD1 (6 bases). This CDR3 contains 15 residues. The V end lost 1 base, the J end lost 4 bases, and 13 bases lay between the germline ends. Germline V gene lookup returns CDR1 SGHTA and CDR2 FQGNSA. The CDR3 DNA follows: TGTGCCAGCAGCTTAGTGTGGGGGCGCGGCACTGAAGCTTTCTTT. It codes for CASSLVWGRGTEAFF.